This is a list of T cell receptor beta chains from one sample in a study of siplizumab effects on memory and regulatory T cells. Clones were read by immunoSEQ multiplex PCR, and TCRdb kept only the in-frame ones, dropping some. The profile shows about 69,000 clones, 75% to 90% of them singletons. Sequenced sample: Tregs sorted from blood. The receptor source for this set is a human donor in good health. Each CDR3 is given with its conserved first and last residue. A D gene is named only where the DNA matches it firmly. The listing skips clone size in some rows; elsewhere it reads once, few, many or a size class.

v_call	j_call	clone_size	d_call	cdr3_aa	cdr3_nt
TRBV9	TRBJ2-3	NA	NA	CASSEGPTSTDTQYF	TGTGCCAGCAGCGAGGGGCCAACTAGCACAGATACGCAGTATTTT
TRBV20-1	TRBJ2-3	few	NA	CSAPSTDTQYF	TGCAGTGCCCCTAGCACAGATACGCAGTATTTT
TRBV20-1	TRBJ1-5	NA	NA	CSARDLGPQHF	TGCAGTGCTAGAGATCTTGGGCCCCAGCATTTT
TRBV6-5	TRBJ2-1	once	TRBD1	CATSRQGTREQFF	TGTGCCACCTCGAGACAGGGAACTCGTGAGCAGTTCTTC
TRBV7-9	TRBJ2-6	NA	NA	CASSLAAVSSGANVLTF	TGTGCCAGCAGCTTAGCTGCCGTTAGCTCTGGGGCCAACGTCCTGACTTTC
TRBV27	TRBJ2-1	once	TRBD1	CASSLRRGTGVDEQFF	TGTGCCAGCAGTTTAAGGAGGGGGACAGGGGTCGATGAGCAGTTCTTC
TRBV19	TRBJ2-7	NA	NA	CASKSQPSSYEQYF	TGTGCCAGTAAAAGCCAGCCGAGCTCCTACGAGCAGTACTTC
TRBV12-5	TRBJ2-1	few	NA	CASGVPGAAYSYNEQFF	TGTGCTAGTGGTGTCCCGGGAGCCGCGTACTCCTACAATGAGCAGTTCTTC
TRBV18	TRBJ2-1	NA	NA	CASSPLGEGARSREQFF	TGTGCCAGCTCACCACTCGGGGAGGGGGCCCGGAGTCGAGAGCAGTTCTTC
TRBV29-1	TRBJ1-5	NA	NA	CSVAQGLLGQPQHF	TGCAGCGTGGCGCAGGGTTTATTAGGGCAGCCCCAGCATTTT
TRBV7-9	TRBJ2-1	NA	NA	CASSLVGRRYNEQFF	TGTGCCAGCAGCTTAGTTGGTCGAAGGTACAATGAGCAGTTCTTC
TRBV29-1	TRBJ2-4	NA	TRBD2	CSVLVLAGYKNIQYF	TGCAGCGTTCTAGTTCTAGCGGGGTACAAAAACATTCAGTACTTC
TRBV5-1	TRBJ2-7	NA	NA	CASSLATGWYEQYF	TGCGCCAGCAGCTTGGCCACAGGGTGGTACGAGCAGTACTTC
TRBV11-3	TRBJ2-2	once	NA	CASSLRVTGELFF	TGTGCCAGCAGCTTAAGGGTTACCGGGGAGCTGTTTTTT
TRBV5-1	TRBJ1-1	NA	NA	CASSLAYYTEAFF	TGCGCCAGCAGCTTGGCCTATTACACTGAAGCTTTCTTT
TRBV10-3	TRBJ1-1	NA	NA	CAISEPQNEAFF	TGTGCCATCAGTGAGCCACAGAATGAAGCTTTCTTT
TRBV20-1	TRBJ1-1	NA	NA	CSARVGPEAFF	TGCAGTGCCAGGGTAGGCCCGGAGGCTTTCTTT
TRBV6-1	TRBJ1-5	once	NA	CAISEDNSNQPQHF	TGTGCCATCAGTGAGGACAATAGCAATCAGCCCCAGCATTTT
TRBV10-3	TRBJ1-3	NA	TRBD1	CAISRDSSGNTIYF	TGTGCCATCAGTCGGGACAGCTCTGGAAACACCATATATTTT
TRBV5-6	TRBJ1-2	NA	NA	CASSFGTAYGYTF	TGTGCCAGCAGCTTTGGGACGGCTTACGGCTACACCTTC
TRBV7-9	TRBJ1-2	NA	NA	CASSLAGNNYGYTF	TGTGCCAGCAGCTTAGCAGGGAACAACTATGGCTACACCTTC
TRBV5-1	TRBJ2-7	NA	NA	CASSPELERPYEQYF	TGCGCCAGCAGCCCGGAGTTGGAACGCCCCTACGAGCAGTACTTC
TRBV29-1	TRBJ2-7	NA	NA	CKATHEQYF	TGCAAAGCAACCCACGAGCAGTACTTC
TRBV5-1	TRBJ2-1	NA	TRBD2	CASSFSGSNQFF	TGCGCCAGCAGCTTTAGCGGGAGTAATCAGTTCTTC
TRBV28	TRBJ2-2	NA	TRBD1	CASSAGQGYTGELFF	TGTGCCAGCAGCGCGGGACAGGGTTACACCGGGGAGCTGTTTTTT
TRBV28	TRBJ2-2	NA	TRBD1	CASRHADRAPGTGELFF	TGTGCCAGCAGACACGCAGACAGGGCCCCTGGCACCGGGGAGCTGTTTTTT
TRBV4-2	TRBJ2-7	once	TRBD2	CASSQDSGSRYEQYF	TGTGCCAGCAGCCAAGATAGCGGGAGTCGCTACGAGCAGTACTTC
TRBV7-2	TRBJ2-5	few	NA	CASSAIVQETQYF	TGTGCCAGCAGTGCCATTGTCCAAGAGACCCAGTACTTC
TRBV9	TRBJ2-5	NA	TRBD2	CASSKTSGREETQYF	TGTGCCAGCTCCAAAACTAGCGGGAGAGAAGAGACCCAGTACTTC
TRBV27	TRBJ2-3	NA	NA	CASSLKGTDTQYF	TGTGCCAGCAGTTTAAAAGGGACAGATACGCAGTATTTT